This TCR beta chain was recovered during a study of STAT5B mutations in CD4+ large granular lymphocyte leukemia. Assay: immunoSEQ multiplex PCR; the TCRdb copy retains only in-frame clones and omits some. This sample has under 35,000 clones, with 75% to 85% found just once. CDR1 is SGHTA, CDR2 FQGNSA, per germline. This CDR3 has 17 amino acids. Trimming removed 5 bases at V and 8 bases at J, with 24 bases between. Healthy controls were blood donor buffy coats. J is TRBJ1-4 and V is TRBV7-2, with D possibly matching TRBD1 (5 bases). The receptor's source is a human donor in good health. Sequenced: CD4+ T cells from blood buffy coats. In DNA, the CDR3 is TGTGCCAGCAGCCTAGGAGAGGGTATCGGGACTAGAGAAAAACTGTTTTTT. It encodes CASSLGEGIGTREKLFF. Combining the CDR3 with reference TRBV7-2 and TRBJ1-4 gives the whole variable domain GAGVSQSPSNKVTEKGKDVELRCDPISGHTALYWYRQSLGQGLEFLIYFQGNSAPDKSGLPSDRFSAERTGGSVSTLTIQRTQQEDSAVYLCASSLGEGIGTREKLFFGSGTQLSVL.